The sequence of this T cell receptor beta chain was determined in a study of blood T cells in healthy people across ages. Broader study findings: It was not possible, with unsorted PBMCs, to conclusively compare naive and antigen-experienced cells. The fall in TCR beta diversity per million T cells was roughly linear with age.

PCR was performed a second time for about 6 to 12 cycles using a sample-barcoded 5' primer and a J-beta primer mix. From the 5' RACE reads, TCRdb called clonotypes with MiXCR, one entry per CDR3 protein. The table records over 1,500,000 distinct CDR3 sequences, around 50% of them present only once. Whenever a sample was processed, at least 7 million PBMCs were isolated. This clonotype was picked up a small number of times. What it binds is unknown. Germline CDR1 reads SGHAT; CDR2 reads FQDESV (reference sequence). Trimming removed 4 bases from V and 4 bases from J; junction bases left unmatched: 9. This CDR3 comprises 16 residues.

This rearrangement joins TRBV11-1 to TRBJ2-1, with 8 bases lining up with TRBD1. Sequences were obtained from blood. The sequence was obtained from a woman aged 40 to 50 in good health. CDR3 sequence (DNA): TGTGCCAGCAGCTCCCCCGGGACAGGTTATTACAATGAGCAGTTCTTC. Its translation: CASSSPGTGYYNEQFF.